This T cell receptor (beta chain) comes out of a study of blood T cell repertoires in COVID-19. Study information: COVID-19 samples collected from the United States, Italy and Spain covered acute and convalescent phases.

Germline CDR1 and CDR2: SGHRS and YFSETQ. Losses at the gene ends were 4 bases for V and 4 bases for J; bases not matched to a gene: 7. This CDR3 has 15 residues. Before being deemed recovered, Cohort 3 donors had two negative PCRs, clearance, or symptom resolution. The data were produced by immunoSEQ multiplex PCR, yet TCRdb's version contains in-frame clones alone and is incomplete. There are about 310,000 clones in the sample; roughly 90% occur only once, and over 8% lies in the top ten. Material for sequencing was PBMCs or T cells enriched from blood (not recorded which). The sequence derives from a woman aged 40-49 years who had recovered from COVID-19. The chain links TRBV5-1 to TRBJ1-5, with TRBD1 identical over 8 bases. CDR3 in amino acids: CASSEDRVGNQPQHF. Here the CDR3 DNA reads TGCGCCAGCAGCGAGGACAGGGTCGGGAATCAGCCCCAGCATTTT.